This passage covers 3 T cell receptor beta chains from one sample sequenced in a study of blood T cell repertoires in COVID-19. Method: immunoSEQ multiplex PCR; TCRdb's copy keeps in-frame clones and lacks some. The sample has fewer than 400,000 clones; about 85% are singletons. Source material: PBMCs or T cells enriched from blood (not recorded which). Every receptor here comes from a woman in her 30s who had been exposed to COVID-19.

This clone was detected a few times. The DNA for the CDR3 is TGTGCCAGCAGCTTGGGGGCCGGTGGCAATCAGCCCCAGCATTTT. Amino acid sequence: CASSLGAGGNQPQHF. V and J are TRBV5-5 and TRBJ1-5; D uncertain. The V end was cut by 0 bases, the J end by 2 bases, with 9 bases between. This CDR3 is 15 amino acids long. The germline CDR1 and CDR2 sequences are SGHKS and YYEKEE (reference sequence).

This chain connects TRBV20-1 to TRBJ1-4; no reliable D call. V lost 3 bases and J lost 8, with 4 bases in between. The CDR3 has 10 amino acids. CDR1 and CDR2 from the germline V gene are DFQATT and SNEGSKA (reference sequence). CDR3 nucleotides: TGCAGTGCTAGGAGGGAAAAACTGTTTTTT. It specifies CSARREKLFF.

The genes are TRBV11-2 and TRBJ2-2; D is ambiguous. The germline V gene has CDR1 SGHAT and CDR2 FQNNGV. The CDR3 covers 14 residues. The germline V and J ends were trimmed by 2 bases and 5 bases, with 9 bases remaining between them. The CDR3 DNA is TGTGCCAGCAGCTTATATGTCCTTACCGGGGAGCTGTTTTTT. Its translation is CASSLYVLTGELFF.